The subject of this entry is one T cell receptor (beta chain). The antigen remains undetermined. The CDR3 covers 14 residues. CDR1 is SGDLS, CDR2 YYNGEE, per germline. V was pared by 4 bases and J by 9 bases, with 8 bases of the junction left unmatched. This sample was included in a study of a mutant IDH1 vaccine in newly diagnosed glioma. This table comes from immunoSEQ multiplex PCR, and its TCRdb copy is limited to in-frame clones, with some not included. The sample includes 38,000 or so clones, 75% to 85% of them seen just once. Time point denoted: week 23, last vaccination. Mutant IDH1 20-mer peptide, at 300 ug, made up each vaccine dose, with topical imiquimod.

The V gene is TRBV9, the J gene TRBJ2-7; TRBD1 aligns across 12 bases. This clonotype originated in a man aged 40-55 years with glioma. Sequences were derived from PBMCs, sampled from a glioma patient whose treatment included an IDH1 peptide vaccine. Here the CDR3 DNA reads TGTGCCAGCAGCCCCTCGGGACAGGGGGCCGGGCAGTACTTC. Amino acids: CASSPSGQGAGQYF.